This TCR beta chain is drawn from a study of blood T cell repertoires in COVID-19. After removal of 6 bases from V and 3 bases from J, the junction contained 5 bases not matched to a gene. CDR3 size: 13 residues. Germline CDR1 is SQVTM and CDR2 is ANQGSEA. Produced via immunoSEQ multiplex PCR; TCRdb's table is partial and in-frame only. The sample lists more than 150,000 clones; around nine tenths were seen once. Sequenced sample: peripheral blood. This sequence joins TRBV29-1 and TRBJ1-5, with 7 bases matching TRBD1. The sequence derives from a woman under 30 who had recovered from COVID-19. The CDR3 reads CSVGGQNNQPQHF. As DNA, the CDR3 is TGCAGCGTGGGGGGACAGAACAATCAGCCCCAGCATTTT. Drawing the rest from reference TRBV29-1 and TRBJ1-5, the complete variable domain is SAVISQKPSRDICQRGTSLTIQCQVDSQVTMMFWYRQQPGQSLTLIATANQGSEATYESGFVIDKFPISRPNLTFSTLTVSNMSPEDSSIYLCSVGGQNNQPQHFGDGTRLSIL.